The present T cell receptor (beta chain) was sequenced within a study of identical twins. This clonotype was observed many times. Its antigen is undetermined. Template switching created a universal primer site, and the cDNA included unique molecular identifiers. MiXCR, run by TCRdb on the 5' RACE reads, gives a single entry per CDR3 protein. Among 200,000 to 300,000 distinct CDR3 sequences, roughly an eighth were seen once, and the ten largest hold roughly 3.7%. Study results and limitations: Sharing of beta out-of-frame sequences by twins showed a weaker excess.

The V segment lost 4 bases and the J segment 1 base; nucleotides outside the gene matches: 2. Germline values: CDR1 MDHEN, CDR2 SYDVKM. The CDR3 covers 17 residues. Separately, the same data were catalogued under a study of yellow fever vaccine responses in identical twins.

The sequencing sample was made of memory (CD45RO+) T cells sorted from blood. The receptor was isolated from a woman aged 18-35 years in good health. The chain has TRBV28 and TRBJ2-6; 12 bases align to TRBD2. In DNA form, the CDR3 reads TGTGCCAGCAGTTCCGGACTAGCGGGATCTGGGGCCAACGTCCTGACTTTC. Encoded protein: CASSSGLAGSGANVLTF.